One and the same sample provided the 20 T cell receptor beta chains below, sequenced in a study of cytotoxic CD8 clonotypes in ibrutinib-treated CLL. The protocol was immunoSEQ multiplex PCR, while the TCRdb copy is restricted to in-frame clones and leaves out a portion. The sample has about 250,000 clones, 60% to 75% seen once. The specimen was PBMCs, collected after 24 months of ibrutinib treatment. Every receptor here comes from a human donor with chronic lymphocytic leukemia.

This chain joins TRBV20-1 and TRBJ2-7; D call uncertain. The CDR3 extends over 11 amino acids. V was trimmed by 7 bases and J by 0 bases, leaving 7 bases between them. CDR1 DFQATT and CDR2 SNEGSKA come from the germline V gene (reference sequence). CDR3 nucleotide sequence: TGCAGTGGATTGGCCTCCTACGAGCAGTACTTC. This encodes CSGLASYEQYF.

The chain links TRBV6-5 to TRBJ1-2, with a possible D match to TRBD1 (5 bases). The CDR3 length is 14 residues. Looked up from germline, CDR1 is MNHEY and CDR2 is SVGAGI. V was trimmed by 6 bases and J by 4 bases, leaving 15 bases between them. CDR3 coding DNA: TGTGCCAGCAGCTCGGGGGTAACCATCTATGGCTACACCTTC. This sequence encodes CASSSGVTIYGYTF.

The V gene is TRBV5-1, the J gene TRBJ2-3; unclear D gene. The germline V and J ends were trimmed by 0 bases and 6 bases, with 11 bases remaining between them. In germline, CDR1 is SGHRS, CDR2 YFSETQ. This CDR3 comprises 14 residues. The CDR3 coding sequence is TGCGCCAGCAGCTTGGCGTCTGCAGCTGATACGCAGTATTTT. Translating it yields CASSLASAADTQYF.

In DNA form, the CDR3 reads TGTGCCAGCTCACCAGTCAAACCGGGACAGGGGGTAACTAATCAGCCCCAGCATTTT. Its translation: CASSPVKPGQGVTNQPQHF. The V gene is TRBV18, the J gene TRBJ1-5, with TRBD1 matching 11 bases. CDR3 size: 19 residues. V was clipped by 2 bases and J by 4 bases; unmatched bases: 13. Germline values: CDR1 KGHSH, CDR2 LQKENI.

This sequence joins TRBV5-1 and TRBJ2-7, with 8 bases identical to TRBD1. The ends lost 3 bases at V and 4 bases at J; junction bases unmatched: 3. The germline CDR1 and CDR2 sequences are SGHRS and YFSETQ. The CDR3 is 13 amino acids. The CDR3 protein is CASSSRTGYEQYF. The CDR3 DNA sequence: TGCGCCAGCAGCTCTAGGACAGGGTACGAGCAGTACTTC.

The chain joins TRBV6-1 to TRBJ1-4; D uncertain. CDR1 and CDR2 from the germline V gene are MNHNS and SASEGT. V lost 5 bases and J lost 7, with 11 bases in between. This CDR3 comprises 13 residues. This chain's CDR3 is CASSLDPGEKLFF. The CDR3 DNA reads TGTGCCAGCAGTTTGGACCCGGGTGAAAAACTGTTTTTT.

J is TRBJ2-7 and V is TRBV7-9; 9 nucleotides match TRBD2. Per the germline V gene, CDR1 is SEHNR and CDR2 is FQNEAQ (reference sequence). V lost 4 bases, J lost 2 bases, and 9 bases stayed unmatched. The CDR3 is 16 residues long. The CDR3 loop reads CASSSDIAGATYEQYF. Here the CDR3 DNA reads TGTGCCAGCAGCTCCGACATAGCGGGAGCGACCTACGAGCAGTACTTC.

The DNA of the CDR3 is TGTGCCATCAGTGGAGCAGGGACGGGGATGAACACTGAAGCTTTCTTT. This sequence encodes CAISGAGTGMNTEAFF. V and J are TRBV10-3 and TRBJ1-1; TRBD1 might be the D (5 bases). Per the germline V gene, CDR1 is ENHRY and CDR2 is SYGVKD. CDR3 length equals 16 residues. V shed 4 bases and J shed 0 bases, with 15 bases lying between them.

The CDR3 bases are TGTGCCAGCAGTTCATCCCGCACAGGAAACATTCAGTACTTC. Translating it yields CASSSSRTGNIQYF. V and J are TRBV28 and TRBJ2-4, with a possible D match to TRBD1 (5 bases). V lost 4 bases and J lost 6, with 13 bases in between. The length of the CDR3 is 14 residues. Germline V gene sequence: CDR1 MDHEN, CDR2 SYDVKM.

The J gene is TRBJ1-2, the V gene TRBV9; D remains ambiguous. Looked up from germline, CDR1 is SGDLS and CDR2 is YYNGEE. The germline V and J ends were trimmed by 0 bases and 2 bases, with 11 bases remaining between them. This CDR3 comprises 15 residues. For the CDR3, the DNA is TGTGCCAGCAGCGTAGCTACACCCACGAACTATGGCTACACCTTC. This sequence encodes CASSVATPTNYGYTF.

This rearrangement joins TRBV28 to TRBJ1-4; the D is unclear. The CDR3 length is 13 residues. In germline, CDR1 is MDHEN, CDR2 SYDVKM. Trimming took off 6 bases at V and 8 bases at J, with 13 bases between the two ends. The CDR3 DNA follows: TGTGCCAGCAGCCCCGCCGCTGGGGAAAAACTGTTTTTT. The encoded protein is CASSPAAGEKLFF.

The chain uses TRBV19 and TRBJ1-2; D might be TRBD1 (5 bases). Germline V CDR1 and CDR2: LNHDA, SQIVND (reference sequence). V lost 4 bases, J lost 0 bases, and 12 bases lay in between. The CDR3 is 15 residues long. This chain's CDR3 is CASSRDGTTNYGYTF. The CDR3 DNA reads as TGTGCCAGTAGTAGGGACGGTACGACTAACTATGGCTACACCTTC.

This clone occurred a few times. The chain links TRBV6-5 to TRBJ1-5; D remains ambiguous. The CDR3 extends over 15 amino acids. V dropped 6 bases and J dropped 1 base, with 13 bases sitting between them. Per the germline V gene, CDR1 is MNHEY and CDR2 is SVGAGI. The CDR3 protein is CASSLYAGSNQPQHF. Here the CDR3 DNA reads TGTGCCAGCAGCCTCTACGCGGGCAGCAATCAGCCCCAGCATTTT.

This chain joins TRBV7-9 and TRBJ1-4; 7 bases fit TRBD1. V lost 2 bases, J lost 4 bases, and 4 bases stayed unmatched. Germline CDR1 and CDR2: SEHNR and FQNEAQ (reference sequence). This CDR3 contains 15 residues. CDR3 sequence reads: CASSLTGQNNEKLFF. CDR3 nucleotide sequence: TGTGCCAGCAGCTTAACGGGACAGAATAATGAAAAACTGTTTTTT.

V and J are TRBV6-5 and TRBJ1-5; the D is unclear. Germline V gives CDR1 MNHEY, CDR2 SVGAGI. Trimming stripped 8 bases from V and 6 bases from J, with 2 bases between. The CDR3 spans 9 residues. CDR3 in DNA: TGTGCCAGCGGTCAGCCCCAGCATTTT. As protein: CASGQPQHF.

This clone was recorded only once. The chain's CDR3 is CASNPGQGSGYTF. CDR3 DNA sequence: TGTGCCAGCAATCCGGGACAGGGGTCTGGCTACACCTTC. The rearrangement joins TRBV2 to TRBJ1-2; 10 positions agree with TRBD1. CDR3 length equals 13 residues. V lost 7 bases and J lost 7; bases outside the gene matches: 6. CDR1 and CDR2 (germline): SNHLY, FYNNEI. The full variable domain, in which reference TRBV2 and TRBJ1-2 provide the parts outside the CDR3, is EPEVTQTPSHQVTQMGQEVILRCVPISNHLYFYWYRQILGQKVEFLVSFYNNEISEKSEIFDDQFSVERPDGSNFTLKIRSTKLEDSAMYFCASNPGQGSGYTFGSGTRLTVV.

The genes are TRBV28 and TRBJ2-1; 10 nucleotides match TRBD2. Germline CDR1 MDHEN, CDR2 SYDVKM. This CDR3 contains 16 residues. With 6 bases clipped from V and 9 bases from J, the junction kept 14 bases outside the gene matches. CDR3 sequence reads: CASSRPPGTSVGEQFF. The CDR3 DNA reads as TGTGCCAGCAGCCGCCCCCCCGGGACTAGCGTTGGTGAGCAGTTCTTC.

V and J are TRBV28 and TRBJ2-2; D may be TRBD2 (5 bases). Germline V gene sequence: CDR1 MDHEN, CDR2 SYDVKM. The CDR3 is made up of 16 amino acids. The V gene lost 6 bases and the J gene lost 1 base, with 15 bases spanning the gap. CDR3: CASSPIGVLNTGELFF. CDR3 DNA: TGTGCCAGCAGCCCCATCGGGGTCCTGAACACCGGGGAGCTGTTTTTT.

The chain has TRBV5-1 and TRBJ2-7, with D perhaps matching TRBD1 (6 bases). Germline V lookup: CDR1 SGHRS, CDR2 YFSETQ. The CDR3 runs to 15 residues. Trimming cost V 5 bases and J 1 base, with 16 bases left between them. DNA for the CDR3: TGCGCCAGCAGTTCTGCTCCGGGACAATCCTACGAGCAGTACTTC. Translated: CASSSAPGQSYEQYF.

The V gene is TRBV6-1, the J gene TRBJ2-5; 8 bases align to TRBD2. The CDR3 spans 13 residues. The V and J ends lost 6 bases and 7 bases, in that order; junction bases with no gene match: 7. CDR1 is MNHNS and CDR2 is SASEGT in the germline V gene. In DNA form, the CDR3 reads TGTGCCAGCAGCCGGGGACTAGACGGGACCCAGTACTTC. Translated, it gives CASSRGLDGTQYF.